These 12 T cell receptor beta chains were all obtained from the same sample, sequenced in a study of blood T cell repertoires in COVID-19. The repertoire was sequenced with immunoSEQ multiplex PCR; TCRdb's copy has only in-frame clones and lacks some. The sample carries roughly 110,000 clones, around 85% recorded once. The sequenced sample consisted of peripheral blood. These receptors were obtained from a woman in her sixties with COVID-19, enrolled during active disease.

This chain uses TRBV5-1 with TRBJ2-2; 13 bases fit TRBD2. The J segment lost 5 bases and the V segment lost 3 bases, leaving 10 bases of the junction unmatched. CDR1 and CDR2 (germline): SGHRS, YFSETQ. This CDR3 is built from 18 residues. CDR3 protein: CASSYGTSGGARTGELFF. CDR3 nucleotides: TGCGCCAGCAGCTACGGTACTAGCGGGGGGGCCAGGACCGGGGAGCTGTTTTTT.

The V and J genes are TRBV30 and TRBJ1-1; the D is unclear. The CDR3 extends over 11 amino acids. Per germline, CDR1 GTSNPN and CDR2 SVGIG (reference sequence). The germline V and J ends were trimmed by 2 bases and 8 bases, with 9 bases remaining between them. CDR3 nucleotide sequence: TGTGCCTGGAGTCCTATTACCGAAGCTTTCTTT. This translates into CAWSPITEAFF.

The V and J genes are TRBV15 and TRBJ1-4, with 8 nucleotides matching TRBD1. Germline assignment: CDR1 LNHNV and CDR2 YYDKDF (reference sequence). V was pared by 4 bases and J by 5 bases, with 3 bases of the junction left unmatched. This CDR3 region has 14 residues. CDR3 residues: CATSKDRVNEKLFF. CDR3 in DNA: TGTGCCACCAGCAAGGACAGGGTGAATGAAAAACTGTTTTTT.

The chain recombines TRBV5-4 with TRBJ1-2; 7 nucleotides align to TRBD1. Trimming took 2 bases from V and 4 from J; bases not matched to a gene: 14. Germline assignment: CDR1 SGHNT and CDR2 YYREEE (reference sequence). This CDR3 has 17 amino acids. The CDR3 DNA reads as TGTGCCAGCAGCTTTGGGGCAGGGGGGCAGGTGGGCTATGGCTACACCTTC. Protein sequence: CASSFGAGGQVGYGYTF.

V is TRBV5-5 and J is TRBJ1-2; 12 nucleotides match TRBD1. Germline V gene data show CDR1 as SGHKS and CDR2 as YYEKEE (reference sequence). Losses at the gene ends were 2 bases for V and 3 bases for J; bases not matched to a gene: 5. The CDR3 has 16 amino acids. The CDR3 nucleotides read TGTGCCAGCAGCTTCGGGACAGGGGGCAATGACTATGGCTACACCTTC. Amino acid sequence: CASSFGTGGNDYGYTF.

The CDR3 region has the DNA TGCGCCAGCAGCTTGGAATCCCAGGGGACCGCTTTCTTT. Translated, it gives CASSLESQGTAFF. V and J are TRBV5-1 and TRBJ1-1; D possibly corresponds to TRBD1 (6 bases). Trimming left V 0 bases short and J 11 bases short, with 14 bases between. There are 13 residues in the CDR3. Germline CDR1 and CDR2: SGHRS and YFSETQ.

The chain employs TRBV20-1 and TRBJ1-2, with a tentative D call TRBD1 (5 bases). Looked up from germline, CDR1 is DFQATT and CDR2 is SNEGSKA (reference sequence). Trimming removed 3 bases from V and 5 bases from J, with 7 bases in between. The CDR3 is 11 amino acids. The CDR3 sequence: CSARGTYGYTF. In DNA, the CDR3 is TGCAGTGCTAGGGGGACTTATGGCTACACCTTC.

CDR3 amino acids: CSATSKETQYF. The CDR3 nucleotides are TGCAGTGCCACTAGCAAAGAGACCCAGTACTTC. This rearrangement joins TRBV20-1 to TRBJ2-5, with a possible D match to TRBD2 (6 bases). Germline CDR1 reads DFQATT; CDR2 reads SNEGSKA (reference sequence). CDR3 length: 11 residues. V dropped 6 bases and J dropped 3 bases, with 8 bases sitting between them.

The rearrangement links TRBV2 to TRBJ2-7; weak D call: TRBD1 (5 bases). The CDR3 is 12 amino acids. Trimming cost V 3 bases and J 5 bases, with 8 bases left between them. Germline assignment: CDR1 SNHLY and CDR2 FYNNEI. CDR3 DNA: TGTGCCAGCAGTGACAGGGCCCACGAGCAGTACTTC. Residues: CASSDRAHEQYF.

This chain uses TRBV10-3 with TRBJ2-1; 10 positions agree with TRBD2. V trimming: 6 bases; J trimming: 7 bases; junction bases outside the gene matches: 9. Germline V gene data show CDR1 as ENHRY and CDR2 as SYGVKD. The CDR3 is 15 residues long. This CDR3 reads CAIRIAGGLRNEQFF. The CDR3 region has the DNA TGTGCCATCAGGATAGCGGGGGGCCTGCGGAATGAGCAGTTCTTC.

This chain uses TRBV19 with TRBJ1-2, with D possibly TRBD1 on 5 matching bases. Germline V CDR1 and CDR2: LNHDA, SQIVND (reference sequence). CDR3 size: 12 residues. The V end was cut by 5 bases, the J end by 4 bases, with 8 bases between. In DNA form, the CDR3 reads TGTGCCAGTAGTCCAAGGGGCTATGGCTACACCTTC. Amino acid sequence: CASSPRGYGYTF. The full variable domain, with the rest looked up from reference TRBV19 and TRBJ1-2, is DGGITQSPKYLFRKEGQNVTLSCEQNLNHDAMYWYRQDPGQGLRLIYYSQIVNDFQKGDIAEGYSVSREKKESFPLTVTSAQKNPTAFYLCASSPRGYGYTFGSGTRLTVV.

V gene TRBV7-2 combines with J gene TRBJ1-3; possible D gene TRBD1, 5 bases. Trimming left V 6 bases short and J 3 bases short, with 12 bases between. The germline gives CDR1 SGHTA, CDR2 FQGNSA. The CDR3 totals 14 residues. CDR3 protein: CASRSGRVGNTIYF. The CDR3 DNA sequence: TGTGCCAGCAGATCCGGCAGGGTTGGAAACACCATATATTTT.